A single sample gave rise to the 2 T cell receptor beta chains below, sequenced in a study of vaccination and CD4 T cells after COVID-19. Treatment specified: roughly 11-day PBMC culture with coronavirus spike peptide pools or control peptides (ViraFEST assay). The Oncomine TCR Beta short-read assay was applied to DNA of cultured CD4+ T cells. From the PCR reads, TCRdb called clonotypes with MiXCR, one entry per CDR3 protein. This table has roughly 14,000 distinct CDR3 sequences, 20% to 25% appearing once. For these receptors, no antigen is known. The sequencing input was cultured CD4+ T cells from blood. The receptor source for this set is a human donor with COVID-19.

This clonotype has just a few counts. The rearrangement joins TRBV5-1 to TRBJ1-1, with 11 nucleotides matching TRBD1. This CDR3 is 16 amino acids long. The germline V gene encodes CDR1 SGHRS and CDR2 YFSETQ. Trimming at V came to 1 base and at J to 4 bases, leaving 6 bases not matched to a gene. The CDR3 is CASSLPGGTGGTEAFF. The CDR3 DNA is TGCGCCAGCAGCTTGCCAGGGGGGACAGGGGGCACTGAAGCTTTCTTT.

The rearrangement uses TRBV2 and TRBJ2-5, with no clear D. Between the trimmed V and J ends, which lost 2 bases and 2 bases, there was a span of 6 bases. CDR1 and CDR2 (germline): SNHLY, FYNNEI. The CDR3 contains 13 residues. As DNA, the CDR3 is TGTGCCAGCAGTGAAAGCATACAAGAGACCCAGTACTTC. Translated, it gives CASSESIQETQYF.